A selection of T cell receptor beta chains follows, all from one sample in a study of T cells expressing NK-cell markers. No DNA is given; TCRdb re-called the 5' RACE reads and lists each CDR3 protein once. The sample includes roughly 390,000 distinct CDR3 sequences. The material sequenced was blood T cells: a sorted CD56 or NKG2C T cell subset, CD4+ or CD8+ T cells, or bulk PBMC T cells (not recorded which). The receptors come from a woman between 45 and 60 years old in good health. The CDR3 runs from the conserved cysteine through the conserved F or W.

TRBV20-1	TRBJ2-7	CSARDPGTGLGEQYF
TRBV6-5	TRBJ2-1	CASRSGASPVDEQFF
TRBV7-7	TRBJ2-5	CASSLEGARGETQYF
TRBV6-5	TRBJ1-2	CASSYSGQGARSYGYTF
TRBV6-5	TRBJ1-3	CASTNGGYSGNTIYF
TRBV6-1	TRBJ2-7	CASRRSYEQYF
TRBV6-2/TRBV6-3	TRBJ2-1	CASSYSSESSYNEQFF
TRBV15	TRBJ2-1	CATSPGYGLGQVSGEQFF
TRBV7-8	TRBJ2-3	CASSFVQGSDTQYF
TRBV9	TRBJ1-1	CASSRGQVTEAFF
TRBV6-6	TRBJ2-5	CASSQARQETQYF
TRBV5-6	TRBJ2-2	CASSPIQNANTGELFF
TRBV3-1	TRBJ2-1	CASSPTSGTGPYNEQFF
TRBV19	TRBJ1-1	CASSMAGWGSEAFF
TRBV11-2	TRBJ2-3	CASSPRTSGNVDTQYF
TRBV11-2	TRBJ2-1	CASSIGWDNEQFF
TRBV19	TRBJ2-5	CASQGTSVGAQYF
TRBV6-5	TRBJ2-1	CASRRLAGSEYNEQFF
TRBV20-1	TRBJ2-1	CSPNPTSGTDEQFF
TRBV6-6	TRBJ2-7	CASSHSGRISYEQYF
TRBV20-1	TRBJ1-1	CSASPQSGGREAFF
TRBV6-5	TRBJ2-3	CASSLGLLGGTDTQYF
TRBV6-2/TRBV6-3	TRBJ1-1	CASSHNQGEAFF
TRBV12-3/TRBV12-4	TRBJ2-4	CASSPTGGEGNIQYF
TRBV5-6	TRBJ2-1	CASSFRGSGRGKFF
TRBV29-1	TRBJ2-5	CSVSGRARETQYF
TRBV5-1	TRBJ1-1	CASSWLDGQRAEAFF
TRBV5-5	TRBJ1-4	CASSPRAELEKLFF
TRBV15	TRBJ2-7	CATSRGGAAYEQYF
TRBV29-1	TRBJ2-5	CSVEDPGQGSETQYF
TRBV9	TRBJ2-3	CASSDRSNTDTQYF
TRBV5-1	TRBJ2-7	CASGSGTSGSYEQYF
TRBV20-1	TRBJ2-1	CSARDLVRGLGYEQFF
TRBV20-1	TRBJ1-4	CSARGGKTNEKLFF
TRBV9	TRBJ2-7	CASSFRAYSDEQYF